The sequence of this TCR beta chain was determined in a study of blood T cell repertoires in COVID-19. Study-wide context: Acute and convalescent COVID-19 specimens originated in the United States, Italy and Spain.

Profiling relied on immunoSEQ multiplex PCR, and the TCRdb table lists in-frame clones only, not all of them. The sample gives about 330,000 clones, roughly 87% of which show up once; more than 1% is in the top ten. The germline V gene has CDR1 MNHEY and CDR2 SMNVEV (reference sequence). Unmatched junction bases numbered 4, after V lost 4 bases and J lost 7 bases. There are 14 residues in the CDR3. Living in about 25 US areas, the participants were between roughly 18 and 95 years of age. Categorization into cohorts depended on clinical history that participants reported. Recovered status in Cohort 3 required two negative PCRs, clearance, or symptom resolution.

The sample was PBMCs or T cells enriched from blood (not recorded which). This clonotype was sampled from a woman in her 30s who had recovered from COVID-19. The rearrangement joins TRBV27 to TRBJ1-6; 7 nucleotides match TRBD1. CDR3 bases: TGTGCCAGCAGTTCCGGGACAGCAAATTCACCCCTCCACTTT. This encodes CASSSGTANSPLHF.